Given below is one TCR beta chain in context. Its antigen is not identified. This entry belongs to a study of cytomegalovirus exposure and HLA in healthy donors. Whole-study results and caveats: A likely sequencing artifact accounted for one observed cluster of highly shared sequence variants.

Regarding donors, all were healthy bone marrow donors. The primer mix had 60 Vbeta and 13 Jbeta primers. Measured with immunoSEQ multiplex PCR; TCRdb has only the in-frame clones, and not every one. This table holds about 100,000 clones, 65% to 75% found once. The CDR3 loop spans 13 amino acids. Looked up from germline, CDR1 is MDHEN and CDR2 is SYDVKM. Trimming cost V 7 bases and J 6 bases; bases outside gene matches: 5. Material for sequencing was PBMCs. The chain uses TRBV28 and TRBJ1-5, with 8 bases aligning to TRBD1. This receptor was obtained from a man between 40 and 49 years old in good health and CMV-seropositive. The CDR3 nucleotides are TGTGCCAGCACCGGACAGGGAGGTCAGCCCCAGCATTTT. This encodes CASTGQGGQPQHF. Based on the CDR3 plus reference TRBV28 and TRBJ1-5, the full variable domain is DVKVTQSSRYLVKRTGEKVFLECVQDMDHENMFWYRQDPGLGLRLIYFSYDVKMKEKGDIPEGYSVSREKKERFSLILESASTNQTSMYLCASTGQGGQPQHFGDGTRLSIL.